This T cell receptor beta chain comes out of a study of T-cell memory formation after mild COVID-19. Study-wide context: Largely donor-specific TCR clusters were found. Study conclusions and caveats: Detection of some responders pre-infection suggested pre-existing cross-reactive memory T cells participated. Shrinking CD4+ clones resided mostly in CM and EM, and CD8+ ones in EMRA.

CDR1 and CDR2 from the germline V gene are SGHRS and YFSETQ. CDR3 length: 19 amino acids. Unmatched junction bases numbered 10, after V lost 0 bases and J lost 0 bases. The TCR alpha and TCR beta cDNA libraries, bearing sample barcodes and UMIs, were generated by 5'RACE using constant-segment primers. One entry per CDR3 protein results from TCRdb running MiXCR on the 5' RACE reads. The data show some 70,000 distinct CDR3 sequences, over 15% seen once. This clonotype was seen only a few times. Antigen: not known. Sequenced sample: PBMCs or a T cell subset sorted from them (not recorded which). The receptor was derived from an adult woman who had mild COVID-19 (a few samples of this study predate the infection). Cell type and time point are not known. V and J are TRBV5-1 and TRBJ2-1; 9 bases match TRBD2. The CDR3, as DNA: TGCGCCAGCAGCTTGGGACTAGCGGTTTCGAACCCCTCCTACAATGAGCAGTTCTTC. It codes for CASSLGLAVSNPSYNEQFF.